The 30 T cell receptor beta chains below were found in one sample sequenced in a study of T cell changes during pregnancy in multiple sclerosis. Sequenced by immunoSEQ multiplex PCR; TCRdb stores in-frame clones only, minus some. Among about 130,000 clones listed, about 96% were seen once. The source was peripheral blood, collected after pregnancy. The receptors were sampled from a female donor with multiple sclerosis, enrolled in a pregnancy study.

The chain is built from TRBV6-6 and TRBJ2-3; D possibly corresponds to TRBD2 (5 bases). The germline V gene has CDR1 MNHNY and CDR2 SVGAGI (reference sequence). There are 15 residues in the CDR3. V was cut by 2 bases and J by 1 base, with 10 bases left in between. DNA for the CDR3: TGTGCCAGCAGTTACGGGGTAGCGCGCACAGATACGCAGTATTTT. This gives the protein CASSYGVARTDTQYF.

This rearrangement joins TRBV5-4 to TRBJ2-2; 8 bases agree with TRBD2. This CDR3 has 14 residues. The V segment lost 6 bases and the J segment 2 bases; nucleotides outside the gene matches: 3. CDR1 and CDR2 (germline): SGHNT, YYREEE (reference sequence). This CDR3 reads CASKLAVNTGELFF. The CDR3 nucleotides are TGTGCCAGCAAACTAGCGGTCAACACCGGGGAGCTGTTTTTT.

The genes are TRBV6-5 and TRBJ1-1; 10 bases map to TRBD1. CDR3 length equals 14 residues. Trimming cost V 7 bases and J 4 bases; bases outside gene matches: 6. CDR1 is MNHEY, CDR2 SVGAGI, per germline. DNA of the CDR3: TGTGCCAGCACCTGGACAGGGGGAACCACTGAAGCTTTCTTT. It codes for CASTWTGGTTEAFF.

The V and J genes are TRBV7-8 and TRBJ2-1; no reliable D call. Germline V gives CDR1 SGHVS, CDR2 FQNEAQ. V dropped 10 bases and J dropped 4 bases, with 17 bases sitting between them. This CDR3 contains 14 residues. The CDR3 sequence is CATDPGSLYNEQFF. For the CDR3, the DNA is TGTGCCACCGACCCGGGTAGCTTATACAATGAGCAGTTCTTC.

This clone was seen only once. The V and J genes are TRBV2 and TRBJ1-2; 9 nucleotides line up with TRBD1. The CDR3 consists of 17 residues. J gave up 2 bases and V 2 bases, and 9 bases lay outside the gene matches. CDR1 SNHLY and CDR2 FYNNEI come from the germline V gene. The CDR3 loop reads CASSERDRVARNYGYTF. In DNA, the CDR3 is TGTGCCAGCAGTGAAAGGGACAGGGTCGCGAGAAACTATGGCTACACCTTC.

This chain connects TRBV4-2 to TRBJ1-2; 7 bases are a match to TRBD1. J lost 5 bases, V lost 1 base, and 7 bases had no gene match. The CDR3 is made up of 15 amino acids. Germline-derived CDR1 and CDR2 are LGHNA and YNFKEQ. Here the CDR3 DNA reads TGTGCCAGCAGCCAAGGAGAGGGACAGCCATATGGCTACACCTTC. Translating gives CASSQGEGQPYGYTF.

Here the CDR3 reads CASSPRDSYEQYF. The CDR3 DNA reads TGTGCCAGCAGCCCACGAGACAGCTACGAGCAGTACTTC. This chain uses TRBV9 with TRBJ2-7, with a possible D match to TRBD1 (5 bases). The germline V gene has CDR1 SGDLS and CDR2 YYNGEE. Trimming cost V 4 bases and J 3 bases, with 11 bases left between them. The CDR3 is 13 residues long.

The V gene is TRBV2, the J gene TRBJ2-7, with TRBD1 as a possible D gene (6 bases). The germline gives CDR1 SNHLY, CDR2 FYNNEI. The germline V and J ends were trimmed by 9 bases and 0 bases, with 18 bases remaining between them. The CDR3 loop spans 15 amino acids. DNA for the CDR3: TGTGCCAGTCAACAGGGTCCCTTAAGCTCCTACGAGCAGTACTTC. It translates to CASQQGPLSSYEQYF.

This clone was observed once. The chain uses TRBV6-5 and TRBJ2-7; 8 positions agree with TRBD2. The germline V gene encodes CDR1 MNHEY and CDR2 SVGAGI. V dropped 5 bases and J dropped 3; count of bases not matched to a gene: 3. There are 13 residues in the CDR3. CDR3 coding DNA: TGTGCCAGCAGTATAGCGGGGAACTACGAGCAGTACTTC. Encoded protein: CASSIAGNYEQYF.

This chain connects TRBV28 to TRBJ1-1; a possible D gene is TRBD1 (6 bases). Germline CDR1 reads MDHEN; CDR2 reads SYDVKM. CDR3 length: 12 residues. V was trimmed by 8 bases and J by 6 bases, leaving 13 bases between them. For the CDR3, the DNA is TGTGCCAGCGCGGGGGGGCTGGCTGAAGCTTTCTTT. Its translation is CASAGGLAEAFF.

The CDR3 loop is CASSLAGLDEQYF. CDR3 sequence (DNA): TGCGCCAGCAGCTTGGCAGGGCTCGACGAGCAGTACTTC. The rearrangement joins TRBV5-1 to TRBJ2-7; perhaps TRBD1 as D (5 bases). Trimming stripped 0 bases from V and 5 bases from J, with 9 bases between. Germline lookup yields CDR1 SGHRS and CDR2 YFSETQ. The CDR3 extends over 13 amino acids.

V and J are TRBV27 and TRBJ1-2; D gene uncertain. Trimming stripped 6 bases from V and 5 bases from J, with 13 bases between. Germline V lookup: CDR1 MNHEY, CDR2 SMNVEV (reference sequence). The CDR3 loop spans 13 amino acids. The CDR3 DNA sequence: TGTGCCAGCAGCTTGGGCCGATCTTATGGCTACACCTTC. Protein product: CASSLGRSYGYTF.

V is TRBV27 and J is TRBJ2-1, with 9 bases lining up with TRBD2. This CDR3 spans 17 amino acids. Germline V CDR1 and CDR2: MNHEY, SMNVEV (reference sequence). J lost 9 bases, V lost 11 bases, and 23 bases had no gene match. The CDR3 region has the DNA TGTGCCTCCTACCCTTGGGCCTCGACTAGCGGACGGGGTGAGCAGTTCTTC. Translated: CASYPWASTSGRGEQFF.

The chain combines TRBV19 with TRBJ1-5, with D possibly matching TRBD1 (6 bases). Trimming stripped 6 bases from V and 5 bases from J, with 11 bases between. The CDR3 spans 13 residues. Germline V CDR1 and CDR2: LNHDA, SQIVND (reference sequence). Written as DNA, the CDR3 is TGTGCCAGTAGGGCGGGGGGCCATCAGCCCCAGCATTTT. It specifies CASRAGGHQPQHF.

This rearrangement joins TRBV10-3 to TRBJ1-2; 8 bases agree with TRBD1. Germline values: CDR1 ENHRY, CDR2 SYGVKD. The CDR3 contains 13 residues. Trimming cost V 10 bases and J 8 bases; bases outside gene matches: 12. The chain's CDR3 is CATQQGGGGGYTF. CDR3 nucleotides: TGTGCCACCCAACAGGGGGGAGGAGGCGGCTACACCTTC.

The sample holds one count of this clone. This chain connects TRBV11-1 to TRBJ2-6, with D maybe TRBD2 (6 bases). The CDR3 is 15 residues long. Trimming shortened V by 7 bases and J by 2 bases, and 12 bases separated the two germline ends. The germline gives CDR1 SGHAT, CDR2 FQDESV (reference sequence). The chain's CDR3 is CASTHGGAGANVLTF. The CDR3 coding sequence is TGTGCCAGCACACACGGAGGGGCTGGGGCCAACGTCCTGACTTTC.

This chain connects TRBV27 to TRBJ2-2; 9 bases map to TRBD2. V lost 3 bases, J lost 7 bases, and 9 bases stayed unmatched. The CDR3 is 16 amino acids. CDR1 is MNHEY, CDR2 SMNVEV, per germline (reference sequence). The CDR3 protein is CASSFLISGSGGELFF. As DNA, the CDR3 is TGTGCCAGCAGTTTTTTGATTAGCGGGAGTGGCGGGGAGCTGTTTTTT.

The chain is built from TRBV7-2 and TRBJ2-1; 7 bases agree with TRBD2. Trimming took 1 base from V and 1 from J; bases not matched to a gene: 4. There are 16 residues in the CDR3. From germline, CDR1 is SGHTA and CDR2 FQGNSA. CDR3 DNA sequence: TGTGCCAGCAGCTTAGACGCCGGGAGGTCCTACAATGAGCAGTTCTTC. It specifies CASSLDAGRSYNEQFF.

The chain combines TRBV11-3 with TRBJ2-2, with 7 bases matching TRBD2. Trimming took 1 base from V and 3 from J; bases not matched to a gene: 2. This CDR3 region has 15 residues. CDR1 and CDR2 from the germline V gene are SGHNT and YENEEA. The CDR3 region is CASSLGGSDTGELFF. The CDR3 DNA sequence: TGTGCCAGCAGCTTAGGCGGGAGTGACACCGGGGAGCTGTTTTTT.

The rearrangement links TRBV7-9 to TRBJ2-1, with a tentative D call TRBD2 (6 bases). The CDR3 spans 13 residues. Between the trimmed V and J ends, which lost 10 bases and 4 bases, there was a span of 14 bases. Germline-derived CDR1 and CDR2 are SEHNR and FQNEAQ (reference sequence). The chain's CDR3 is CATIRGNYNEQFF. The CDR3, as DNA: TGTGCCACAATACGCGGGAATTACAATGAGCAGTTCTTC.

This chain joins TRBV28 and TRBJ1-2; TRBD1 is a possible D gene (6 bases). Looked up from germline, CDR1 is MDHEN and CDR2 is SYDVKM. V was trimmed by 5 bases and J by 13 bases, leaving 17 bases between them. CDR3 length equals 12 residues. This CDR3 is CASSISPGGPTF. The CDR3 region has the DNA TGTGCCAGCAGTATCTCCCCCGGGGGGCCCACCTTC.

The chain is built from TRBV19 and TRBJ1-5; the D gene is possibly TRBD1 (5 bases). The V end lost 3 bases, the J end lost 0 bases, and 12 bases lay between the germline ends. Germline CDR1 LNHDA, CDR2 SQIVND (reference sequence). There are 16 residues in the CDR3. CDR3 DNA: TGTGCCAGTAGTATGAAAGGGGTCCGTAGCAATCAGCCCCAGCATTTT. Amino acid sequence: CASSMKGVRSNQPQHF.

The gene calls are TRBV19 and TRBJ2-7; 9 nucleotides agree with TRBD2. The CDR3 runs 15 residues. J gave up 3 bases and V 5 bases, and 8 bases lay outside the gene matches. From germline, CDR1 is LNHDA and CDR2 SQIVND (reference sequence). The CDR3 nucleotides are TGTGCCAGTAGTCCCCATAGCGGGAGAGACTACGAGCAGTACTTC. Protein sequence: CASSPHSGRDYEQYF.

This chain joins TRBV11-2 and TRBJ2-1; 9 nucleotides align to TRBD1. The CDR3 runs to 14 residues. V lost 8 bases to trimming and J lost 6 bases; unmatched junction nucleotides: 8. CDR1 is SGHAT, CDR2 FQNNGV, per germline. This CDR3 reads CASSLGTGLNEQFF. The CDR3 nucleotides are TGTGCCAGCTCCCTCGGGACAGGGCTCAATGAGCAGTTCTTC.

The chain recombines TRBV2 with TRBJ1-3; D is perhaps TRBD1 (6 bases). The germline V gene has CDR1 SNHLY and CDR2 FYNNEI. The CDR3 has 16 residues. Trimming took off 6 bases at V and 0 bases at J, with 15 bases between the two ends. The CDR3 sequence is CASRRDIPSSGNTIYF. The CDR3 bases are TGTGCCAGCAGGAGGGACATCCCAAGCTCTGGAAACACCATATATTTT.

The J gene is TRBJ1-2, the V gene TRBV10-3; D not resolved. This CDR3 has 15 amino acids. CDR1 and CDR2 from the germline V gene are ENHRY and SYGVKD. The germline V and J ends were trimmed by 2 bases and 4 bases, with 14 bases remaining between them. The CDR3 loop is CAISERQHVTYGYTF. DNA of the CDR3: TGTGCCATCAGTGAGCGTCAACACGTAACCTATGGCTACACCTTC.

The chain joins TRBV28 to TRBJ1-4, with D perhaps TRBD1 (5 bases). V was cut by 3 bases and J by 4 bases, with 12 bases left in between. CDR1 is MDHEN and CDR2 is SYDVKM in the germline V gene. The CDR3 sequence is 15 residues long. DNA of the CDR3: TGTGCCAGCAGTTTTACGGGGGGGGTTAATGAAAAACTGTTTTTT. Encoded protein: CASSFTGGVNEKLFF.

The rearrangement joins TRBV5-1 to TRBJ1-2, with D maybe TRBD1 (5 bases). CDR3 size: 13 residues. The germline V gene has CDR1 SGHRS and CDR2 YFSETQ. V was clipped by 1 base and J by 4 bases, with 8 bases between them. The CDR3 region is CASSLITGYGYTF. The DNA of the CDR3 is TGCGCCAGCAGCTTGATAACAGGCTATGGCTACACCTTC.

The CDR3, as DNA: TGTGCCTGGCAAACACGACAGGGAAGGAGCACTGAAGCTTTCTTT. This gives the protein CAWQTRQGRSTEAFF. The V gene is TRBV30, the J gene TRBJ1-1, with 7 nucleotides matching TRBD1. Per the germline V gene, CDR1 is GTSNPN and CDR2 is SVGIG (reference sequence). The CDR3 is 15 residues long. J gave up 4 bases and V 5 bases, and 13 bases lay outside the gene matches. Combining the CDR3 with reference TRBV30 and TRBJ1-1 gives the whole variable domain SQTIHQWPATLVQPVGSPLSLECTVEGTSNPNLYWYRQAAGRGLQLLFYSVGIGQISSEVPQNLSASRPQDRQFILSSKKLLLSDSGFYLCAWQTRQGRSTEAFFGQGTRLTVV.

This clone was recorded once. CDR3 protein: CAWSVGQGYEQYF. CDR3 in DNA: TGTGCCTGGAGTGTGGGACAGGGGTACGAGCAGTACTTC. V and J are TRBV30 and TRBJ2-7; 10 nucleotides match TRBD1. The CDR3 totals 13 residues. The germline V gene has CDR1 GTSNPN and CDR2 SVGIG (reference sequence). Trimming cost V 0 bases and J 4 bases; bases outside gene matches: 0.